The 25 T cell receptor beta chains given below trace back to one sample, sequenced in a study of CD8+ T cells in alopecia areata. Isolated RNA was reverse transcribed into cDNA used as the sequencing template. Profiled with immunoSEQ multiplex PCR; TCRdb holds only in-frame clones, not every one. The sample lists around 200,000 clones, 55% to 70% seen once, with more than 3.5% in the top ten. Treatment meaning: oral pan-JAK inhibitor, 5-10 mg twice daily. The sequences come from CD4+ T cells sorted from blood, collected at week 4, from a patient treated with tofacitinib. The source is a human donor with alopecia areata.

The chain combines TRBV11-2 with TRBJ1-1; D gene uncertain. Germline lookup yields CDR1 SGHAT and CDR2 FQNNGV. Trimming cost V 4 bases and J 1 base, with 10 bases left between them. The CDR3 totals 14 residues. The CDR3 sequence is CASSSSAKNTEAFF. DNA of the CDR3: TGTGCCAGCAGCTCCTCCGCTAAGAACACTGAAGCTTTCTTT.

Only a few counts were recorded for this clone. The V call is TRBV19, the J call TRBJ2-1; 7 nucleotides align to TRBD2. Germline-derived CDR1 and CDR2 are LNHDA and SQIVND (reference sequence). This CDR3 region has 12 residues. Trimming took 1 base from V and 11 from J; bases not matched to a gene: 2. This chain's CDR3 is CASSIGGTKQFF. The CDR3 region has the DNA TGTGCCAGTAGTATAGGGGGGACTAAGCAGTTCTTC.

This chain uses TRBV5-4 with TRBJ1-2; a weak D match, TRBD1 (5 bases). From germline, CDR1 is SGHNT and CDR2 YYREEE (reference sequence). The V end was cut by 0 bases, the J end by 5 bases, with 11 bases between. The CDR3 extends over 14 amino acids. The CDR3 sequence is CASSLEMGQYGYTF. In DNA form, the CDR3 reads TGTGCCAGCAGCTTGGAGATGGGGCAGTATGGCTACACCTTC.

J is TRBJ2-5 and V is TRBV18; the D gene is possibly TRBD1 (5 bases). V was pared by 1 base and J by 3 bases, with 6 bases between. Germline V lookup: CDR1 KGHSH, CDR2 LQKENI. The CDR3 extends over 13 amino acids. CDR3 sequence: CASSPRQKETQYF. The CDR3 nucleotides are TGTGCCAGCTCACCACGACAGAAAGAGACCCAGTACTTC.

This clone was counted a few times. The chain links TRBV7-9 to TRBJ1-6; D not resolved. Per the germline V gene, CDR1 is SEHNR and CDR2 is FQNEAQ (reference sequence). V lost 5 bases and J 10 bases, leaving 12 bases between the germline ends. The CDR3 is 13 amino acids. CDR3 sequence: CASSAEVGSPLHF. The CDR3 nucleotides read TGTGCCAGCAGCGCGGAAGTGGGGTCACCCCTCCACTTT.

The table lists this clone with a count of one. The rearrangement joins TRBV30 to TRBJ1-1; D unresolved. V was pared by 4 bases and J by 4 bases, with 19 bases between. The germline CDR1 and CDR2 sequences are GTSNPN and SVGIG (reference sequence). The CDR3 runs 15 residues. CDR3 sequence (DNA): TGTGCCTGGACCTCCTTCGAAGGCTGGGGCACTGAAGCTTTCTTT. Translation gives CAWTSFEGWGTEAFF.

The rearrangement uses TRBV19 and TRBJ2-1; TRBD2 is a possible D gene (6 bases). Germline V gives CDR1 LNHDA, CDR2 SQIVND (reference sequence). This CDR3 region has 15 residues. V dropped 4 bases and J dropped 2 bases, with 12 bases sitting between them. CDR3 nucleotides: TGTGCCAGTAGTAGTGGGGGACTTGCCTACAATGAGCAGTTCTTC. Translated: CASSSGGLAYNEQFF.

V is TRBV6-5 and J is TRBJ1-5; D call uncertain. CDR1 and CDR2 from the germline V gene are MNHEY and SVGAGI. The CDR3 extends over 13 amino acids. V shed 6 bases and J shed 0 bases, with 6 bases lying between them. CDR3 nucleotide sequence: TGTGCCAGCAGCCAGGATAGCAATCAGCCCCAGCATTTT. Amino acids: CASSQDSNQPQHF.

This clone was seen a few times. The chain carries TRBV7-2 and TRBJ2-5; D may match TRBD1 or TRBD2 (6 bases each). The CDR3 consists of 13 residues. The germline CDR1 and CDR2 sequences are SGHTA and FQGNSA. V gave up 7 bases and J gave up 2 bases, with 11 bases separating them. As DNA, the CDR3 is TGTGCCAGCATGGGGGGCATGCAAGAGACCCAGTACTTC. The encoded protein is CASMGGMQETQYF.

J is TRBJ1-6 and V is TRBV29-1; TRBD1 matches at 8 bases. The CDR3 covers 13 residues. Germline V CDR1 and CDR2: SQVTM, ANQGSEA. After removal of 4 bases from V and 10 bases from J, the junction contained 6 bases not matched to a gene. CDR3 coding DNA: TGCAGCGTTGGAGACAGGGGACAATCACCCCTCCACTTT. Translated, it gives CSVGDRGQSPLHF.

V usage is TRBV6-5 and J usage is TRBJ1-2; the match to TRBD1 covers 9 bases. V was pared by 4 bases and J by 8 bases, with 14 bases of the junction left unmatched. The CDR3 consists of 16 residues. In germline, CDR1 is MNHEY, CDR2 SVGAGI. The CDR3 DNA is TGTGCCAGCAGTTTCGACGGGACCGGGACAGGGAGGGGCTACACCTTC. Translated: CASSFDGTGTGRGYTF.

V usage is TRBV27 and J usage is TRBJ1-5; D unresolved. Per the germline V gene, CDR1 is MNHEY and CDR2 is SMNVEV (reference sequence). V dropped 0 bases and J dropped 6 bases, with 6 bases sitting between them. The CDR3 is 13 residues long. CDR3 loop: CASSLSGSQPQHF. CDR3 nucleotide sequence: TGTGCCAGCAGTTTATCGGGCAGTCAGCCCCAGCATTTT.

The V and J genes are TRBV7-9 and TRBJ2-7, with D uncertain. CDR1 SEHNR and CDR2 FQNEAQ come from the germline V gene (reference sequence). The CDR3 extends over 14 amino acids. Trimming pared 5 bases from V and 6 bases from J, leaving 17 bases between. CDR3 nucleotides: TGTGCCAGCAGCACTCACCGGAACTGGGGCGAGCAGTACTTC. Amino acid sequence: CASSTHRNWGEQYF. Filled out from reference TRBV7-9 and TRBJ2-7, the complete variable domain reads DTGVSQNPRHKITKRGQNVTFRCDPISEHNRLYWYRQTLGQGPEFLTYFQNEAQLEKSRLLSDRFSAERPKGSFSTLEIQRTEQGDSAMYLCASSTHRNWGEQYFGPGTRLTVT.

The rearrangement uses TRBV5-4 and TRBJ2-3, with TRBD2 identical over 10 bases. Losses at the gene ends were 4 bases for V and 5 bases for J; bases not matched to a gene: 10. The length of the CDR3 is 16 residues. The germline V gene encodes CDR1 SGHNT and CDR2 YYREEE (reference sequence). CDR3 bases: TGTGCCAGCAGCCGTGTAGGGACTAGCGTGGGAGATACGCAGTATTTT. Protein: CASSRVGTSVGDTQYF.

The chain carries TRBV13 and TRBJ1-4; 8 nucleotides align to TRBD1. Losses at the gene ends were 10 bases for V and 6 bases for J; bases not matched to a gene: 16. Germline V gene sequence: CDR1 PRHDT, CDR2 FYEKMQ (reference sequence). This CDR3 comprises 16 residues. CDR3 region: CATGLGRTGPYEKLFF. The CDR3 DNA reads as TGTGCCACCGGACTTGGGCGGACAGGGCCCTATGAAAAACTGTTTTTT.

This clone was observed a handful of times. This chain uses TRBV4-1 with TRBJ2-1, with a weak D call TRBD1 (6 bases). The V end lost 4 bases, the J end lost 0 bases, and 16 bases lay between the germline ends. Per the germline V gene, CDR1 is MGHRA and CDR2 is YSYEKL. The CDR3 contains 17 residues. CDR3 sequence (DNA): TGCGCCAGCAGCCGCCCCATGGACAGACGCTCCTACAATGAGCAGTTCTTC. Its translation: CASSRPMDRRSYNEQFF.

DNA of the CDR3: TGTGCCAGCAGCCAAGGATCGGGTGGATTTAATTCACCCCTCCACTTT. Translated, it gives CASSQGSGGFNSPLHF. The J gene is TRBJ1-6, the V gene TRBV7-2, with unresolved D. The CDR3 is 16 residues long. V dropped 5 bases and J dropped 6 bases, with 17 bases sitting between them. CDR1 SGHTA and CDR2 FQGNSA come from the germline V gene.

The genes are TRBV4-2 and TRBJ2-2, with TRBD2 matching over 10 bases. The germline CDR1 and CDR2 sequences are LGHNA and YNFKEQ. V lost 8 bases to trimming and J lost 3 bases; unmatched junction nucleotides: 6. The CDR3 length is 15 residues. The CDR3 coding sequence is TGTGCCAGCGGAGGACTAGCGGTCCACACCGGGGAGCTGTTTTTT. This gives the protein CASGGLAVHTGELFF.

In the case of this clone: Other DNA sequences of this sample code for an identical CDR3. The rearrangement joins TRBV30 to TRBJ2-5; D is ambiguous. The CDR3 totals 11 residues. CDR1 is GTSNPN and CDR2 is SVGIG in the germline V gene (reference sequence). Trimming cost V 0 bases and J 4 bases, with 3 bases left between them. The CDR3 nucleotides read TGTGCCTGGAGTGTGTCAGAGACCCAGTACTTC. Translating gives CAWSVSETQYF.

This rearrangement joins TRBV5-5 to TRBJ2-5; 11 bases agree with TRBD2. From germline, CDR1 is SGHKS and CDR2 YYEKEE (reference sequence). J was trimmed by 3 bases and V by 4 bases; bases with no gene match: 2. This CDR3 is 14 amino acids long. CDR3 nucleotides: TGTGCCAGCAGCCGGGGACTAGCGGAAGAGACCCAGTACTTC. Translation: CASSRGLAEETQYF.

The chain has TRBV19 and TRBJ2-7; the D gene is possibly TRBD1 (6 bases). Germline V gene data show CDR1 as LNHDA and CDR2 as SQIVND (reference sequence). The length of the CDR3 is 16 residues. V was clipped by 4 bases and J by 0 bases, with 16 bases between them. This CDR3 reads CASSRRTGSSSYEQYF. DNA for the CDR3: TGTGCCAGTAGTAGGAGAACAGGGTCTAGCTCCTACGAGCAGTACTTC.

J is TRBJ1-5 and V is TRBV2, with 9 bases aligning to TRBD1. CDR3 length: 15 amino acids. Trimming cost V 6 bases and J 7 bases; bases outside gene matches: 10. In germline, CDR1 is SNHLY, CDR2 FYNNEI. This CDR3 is CASSSRDRDHQPQHF. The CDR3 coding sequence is TGTGCCAGCAGCAGCCGGGACAGGGACCACCAGCCCCAGCATTTT.

The CDR3 protein is CSVVEGIGGNQPQHF. The CDR3 coding sequence is TGCAGCGTTGTCGAGGGGATAGGAGGCAATCAGCCCCAGCATTTT. The J gene is TRBJ1-5, the V gene TRBV29-1, with a weak D call TRBD1 (5 bases). Germline loops: CDR1 SQVTM, CDR2 ANQGSEA. Deletions cut 4 bases from V and 2 bases from J, with 15 bases between. The CDR3 consists of 15 residues. The whole variable domain, filled in from reference TRBV29-1 and TRBJ1-5, reads SAVISQKPSRDICQRGTSLTIQCQVDSQVTMMFWYRQQPGQSLTLIATANQGSEATYESGFVIDKFPISRPNLTFSTLTVSNMSPEDSSIYLCSVVEGIGGNQPQHFGDGTRLSIL.

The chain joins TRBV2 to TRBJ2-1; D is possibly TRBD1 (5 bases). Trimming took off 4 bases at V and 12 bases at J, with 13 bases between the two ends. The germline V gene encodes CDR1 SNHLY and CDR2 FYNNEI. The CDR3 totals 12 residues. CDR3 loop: CASSGPGQSQFF. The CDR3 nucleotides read TGTGCCAGCAGTGGCCCAGGGCAGTCGCAGTTCTTC.

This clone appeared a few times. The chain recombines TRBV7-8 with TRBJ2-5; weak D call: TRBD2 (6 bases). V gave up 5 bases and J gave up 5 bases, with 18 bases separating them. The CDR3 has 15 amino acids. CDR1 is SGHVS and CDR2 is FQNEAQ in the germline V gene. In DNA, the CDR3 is TGTGCCAGCAGCGCAAACCGGGCCGCGGGGGAGACCCAGTACTTC. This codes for CASSANRAAGETQYF.